This T cell receptor (beta chain) was obtained from a study of human T cells and chemical hapten exposure. TCRdb itself ran the RACE reads through MiXCR, one entry per CDR3 protein. The data show tens of thousands of distinct CDR3 sequences, with about 11% seen just once and roughly 4.3% held by the top ten. The CDR3 contains 14 residues. V lost 3 bases, J lost 7 bases, and 12 bases lay in between. Noted time point: pre-sensitization, week 0. Treatment denoted: therapeutic diphenylcyclopropenone sensitization with weekly scalp DPC. At least ten counts were recorded for this clonotype. The clonotype comes from a woman between 40 and 55 years old with alopecia areata. Some clones in this sample may be carry-over from other donors' samples. The material was whole blood, obtained in connection with sensitization to the hapten diphenylcyclopropenone (DPC). The genes are TRBV12-3 or TRBV12-4 and TRBJ1-4; tentative D call: TRBD1 (5 bases). This CDR3 is CASSLGGIGEKLFF. In DNA, the CDR3 is TGTGCCAGCAGTTTGGGGGGGATCGGTGAAAAACTGTTTTTT.